This T cell receptor (beta chain) was observed in a study of T cells in Graves' hyperthyroidism and ophthalmopathy. RNA transcripts provided the source from which TCR beta CDR3 regions were amplified. Researchers ran a first-round RT-PCR on the TCR CDR3 using the HTBI primer set. Each CDR3 protein is one row after TCRdb ran MiXCR on the multiplex PCR reads. The table records roughly 630,000 distinct CDR3 sequences, about 15% of them present only once. This receptor was obtained from a woman in her twenties or thirties with Graves' hyperthyroidism. Sample: blood.

CDR3: CASSVHIAGEGETQYF. The DNA for the CDR3 is TGTGCCAGCAGCGTTCATATAGCGGGAGAAGGAGAGACCCAGTACTTC. The chain uses TRBV11-2 and TRBJ2-5; 9 nucleotides align to TRBD2. V dropped 5 bases and J dropped 4; count of bases not matched to a gene: 11. Looked up from germline, CDR1 is SGHAT and CDR2 is FQNNGV. CDR3 length: 16 amino acids.